This T cell receptor beta chain originates from a study of vaccination effects on CD4 cells after COVID-19 (dated 2022 in TCRdb). A note on the overall study: In the ViraFEST assay, PBMC were stimulated with viral peptide pools, and antigen-specific CD4+ T cell clonotypes were then identified by expansion using TCR sequencing. Post-vaccine samples across the study were collected a median of 72 days after the second dose, with a range of 14 to 241. A few million PBMC per well were cultured with about 9 ug/ml peptides in IMDM containing approximately 4.7% human AB serum, around 10 IU/ml IL-2 and gentamicin. SARS-CoV-2 spike-specific CD4+ TCR repertoires from before and after mRNA vaccination were compared in COVID-19 convalescent patients and in infection-naive vaccine recipients. A total of 10 COVID-19 convalescent patients and a handful of SARS-CoV-2-naive healthy vaccine recipients were included in the full study. The Oncomine TCR Beta short-read assay on an Illumina iSeq 100 was used to sequence cultures from other donors in the study. The investigation overall reported the following: Among healthy vaccine recipients, nearly all vaccine-induced clones were SARS-CoV-2 mono-reactive, and only 1 of 255 was cross-reactive with common cold coronaviruses. Only a small number of convalescent patients were included, and no early post-infection timepoints were available, which limited the study. At late post-vaccination timepoints, both infection-induced and vaccine-induced clones showed marked clonal contraction, consistent with waning T cell responses.

After less than 13 days of culture, CD4+ T cells were isolated with the EasySep CD4+ T cell isolation kit. Participants received two doses of either the BNT162b2 or the mRNA-1273 mRNA SARS-CoV-2 vaccine. The absence of prior SARS-CoV-2 infection in healthy vaccine recipients was confirmed by negative nucleocapsid antibodies before and after vaccination. Half of the culture medium was replaced with fresh IL-2-containing medium on days 3 and 7. Unless noted otherwise, every peptide stimulation condition was grown in triplicate wells. PBMC were separated from whole blood using Ficoll-Paque Plus gradient centrifugation and were then either cryopreserved at -140C or used fresh. Genomic DNA was extracted from cultured CD4+ T cells with the QIAamp micro DNA kit. CDR1 and CDR2, per the germline V gene, are MNHEY and SVGAGI. For this chain, trimming is 6 bases at the V end and 2 bases at the J end, and the number of junction bases without a gene match is 6. Measured from the cysteine to the phenylalanine, the CDR3 is 14 residues long. The kept DNA is CDR3 alone, 42 bases in frame from the first base.

Worth noting for this clone: The antigen it binds to is not known. No per-base quality is available; no much larger clone lies one base away.

Library construction relied on the immunoSEQ multiplex PCR assay. DNA from the cultured and isolated CD4+ T cells underwent TCR beta CDR3 sequencing. The paper's processing steps were these. Non-productive TCR sequences were removed, reads were trimmed to the CDR3 region, and CDR3s of at least 7 amino acids were retained. Antigen-specific clonotypes were identified with the MANAFEST web app by comparing expansion in peptide wells against reference cultures. To count as positive, a clone had to show expansion at FDR<0.05 compared with the reference and with all other wells, an odds ratio above 5, and a frequency above 0.1% in two replicate wells. A clonotype was defined as cross-reactive if the clonotype was significantly expanded both in SARS-CoV-2 spike wells and in at least one common cold coronavirus spike condition. CDR3 similarity was assessed by Levenshtein distance using the stringdist R package, and unrooted trees were constructed with ape in R 3.6.1. TCRdb re-hosts the immuneACCESS table, in-frame sequences only. Its copies lack some clones; in the studies checked, an unresolved V gene accounts for under half of them, and the cause for the rest is not known. That table supplies the V and J calls and clone size; D and trimming were determined from the DNA. The sample table holds roughly 45,000 clones, of which around 70% were seen once. The ten most abundant clones make up 8.5% to 10% of the sample.

Material: CD4+ T cells from PBMCs cultured without peptide, obtained after COVID-19 vaccination. The origin of this receptor is a human donor who received a COVID-19 vaccine. The chain links TRBV6-5 with TRBJ2-5, and 7 junction bases match TRBD1. The DNA sequence is TGTGCCAGCAGCTACGGGACAGCTCAAGAGACCCAGTACTTC. It translates to CASSYGTAQETQYF.